The present TCR beta chain was sequenced within a study of EBV T-cell therapy then PD-1 blockade in nasopharyngeal carcinoma. TCRdb's table, derived via immunoSEQ multiplex PCR, lists solely in-frame clones and lacks some. The sample yields about 14,000 clones, roughly 80% seen once. Treatment: AdE1-LMPpoly-expanded autologous EBV-specific T-cell therapy followed by anti-PD-1 nivolumab. On this clone: Its target is not known.

Deletions cut 0 bases from V and 4 bases from J, with 25 bases between. Looked up from germline, CDR1 is LGHNA and CDR2 is YSLEER. The CDR3 runs 20 residues. The source material was CD8+ T cells from blood, sampled around day 100 from a patient whose treatment included autologous EBV-specific T cells and nivolumab. This clonotype was obtained from a man aged 40-49 years with nasopharyngeal carcinoma. The chain uses TRBV4-3 and TRBJ2-1, with D maybe TRBD2 (7 bases). The CDR3 reads CASSQERGGGAGLRYNEQFF. CDR3 DNA: TGCGCCAGCAGCCAAGAGCGAGGGGGGGGCGCGGGTCTTCGTTACAATGAGCAGTTCTTC.